These 27 T cell receptor beta chains came from one sample sequenced in a study of T cells in Graves' hyperthyroidism and ophthalmopathy. Researchers took RNA transcripts and amplified the TCR beta CDR3 regions from them. RT-PCR in the first round (using the HTBI primer set) targeted the TCR CDR3. TCRdb re-called the multiplex PCR reads with MiXCR, one entry per CDR3 protein. Seen here are roughly 500,000 distinct CDR3 sequences, roughly a quarter observed once, and the top ten hold 10% to 12%. The sequenced sample consisted of blood. The receptors originated from a woman in her 30s with Graves' ophthalmopathy.

This clonotype was found many times. The chain uses TRBV7-8 and TRBJ2-7; D is possibly TRBD2 (6 bases). The CDR3 consists of 15 residues. Trimming took 1 base from V and 5 from J, leaving 15 bases between them. CDR1 and CDR2 from the germline V gene are SGHVS and FQNEAQ. The CDR3 nucleotides are TGTGCCAGCAGCTTAGTGCTCTGGAGGGCCCACGAGCAGTACTTC. This sequence encodes CASSLVLWRAHEQYF.

This clonotype was detected ten times or more. The gene calls are TRBV11-2 and TRBJ2-3, with D hard to call. Deletions cut 7 bases from V and 0 bases from J, with 14 bases between. The length of the CDR3 is 15 residues. The germline V gene encodes CDR1 SGHAT and CDR2 FQNNGV. The CDR3 nucleotides read TGTGCCAGCACCCAGTGGGGTAGAAGCACAGATACGCAGTATTTT. Protein product: CASTQWGRSTDTQYF.

A few counts support this clonotype. J is TRBJ1-3 and V is TRBV30; D is possibly TRBD1 (5 bases). V lost 5 bases, J lost 2 bases, and 10 bases lay in between. CDR3 size: 13 residues. Germline V gene sequence: CDR1 GTSNPN, CDR2 SVGIG (reference sequence). The CDR3 here is CAWGHGAGNTIYF. The CDR3 region has the DNA TGTGCCTGGGGACACGGTGCTGGAAACACCATATATTTT.

This clonotype came up many times. The V and J genes are TRBV28 and TRBJ2-7; maybe TRBD1 (6 bases). Germline CDR1 MDHEN, CDR2 SYDVKM. Trimming stripped 5 bases from V and 6 bases from J, with 11 bases between. CDR3 length equals 12 residues. The CDR3 DNA reads as TGTGCCAGCAGTAGACAGGTAACCGAGCAGTACTTC. Protein product: CASSRQVTEQYF.

The chain has TRBV2 and TRBJ1-6; 8 bases line up with TRBD1. V shed 8 bases, J shed 10 bases, and the junction held 10 bases outside the gene matches. Germline CDR1 SNHLY, CDR2 FYNNEI. The CDR3 covers 14 residues. The DNA for the CDR3 is TGTGCCAGCCACGACAGGGGCCAAGAATCACCCCTCCACTTT. Amino acids: CASHDRGQESPLHF.

The chain has TRBV2 and TRBJ1-3; TRBD1 might be the D (5 bases). Trimming removed 5 bases from V and 4 bases from J, with 18 bases in between. Germline CDR1 is SNHLY and CDR2 is FYNNEI. CDR3 length: 16 residues. CDR3 nucleotides: TGTGCCAGCAGTTGGGCGATTGGAGGGGCCGGAAACACCATATATTTT. Protein: CASSWAIGGAGNTIYF.

Many counts were recorded for this clonotype. The chain has TRBV7-2 and TRBJ2-7; D call uncertain. Trimming removed 0 bases from V and 3 bases from J, with 6 bases in between. The germline V gene encodes CDR1 SGHTA and CDR2 FQGNSA. The CDR3 runs to 13 residues. The CDR3 region has the DNA TGTGCCAGCAGCTTAGCTGGGTACTACGAGCAGTACTTC. Protein product: CASSLAGYYEQYF.

At least ten counts were recorded for this clonotype. This chain's CDR3 is CASSNPINGRFGQYF. CDR3 coding DNA: TGTGCCAGCAGTAATCCAATAAACGGGAGGTTCGGGCAGTACTTC. V is TRBV6-2 or TRBV6-3 and J is TRBJ2-7; 7 nucleotides align to TRBD2. Germline CDR1 reads MNHEY; CDR2 reads SVGEGT. The CDR3 is 15 residues long. Trimming cost V 5 bases and J 9 bases; bases outside gene matches: 16.

The chain carries TRBV30 and TRBJ1-1; D ambiguous. Between the trimmed V and J ends, which lost 5 bases and 8 bases, there was a span of 9 bases. Germline assignment: CDR1 GTSNPN and CDR2 SVGIG (reference sequence). This CDR3 is built from 10 residues. CDR3 sequence (DNA): TGTGCCTGGGCGAGGCAGGAAGCTTTCTTT. Its protein is CAWARQEAFF.

This chain joins TRBV5-1 and TRBJ2-7; 8 nucleotides line up with TRBD2. The CDR3 totals 16 residues. The germline CDR1 and CDR2 sequences are SGHRS and YFSETQ. V trimming: 0 bases; J trimming: 5 bases; junction bases outside the gene matches: 10. CDR3 protein: CASSLGFGSGTDEQYF. The CDR3 coding sequence is TGCGCCAGCAGCTTGGGGTTTGGTAGCGGGACCGACGAGCAGTACTTC.

This clonotype was detected ten times or more. In DNA form, the CDR3 reads TGTGCCAGTAGTACCCGGGACAGGGCTGACTACGAGCAGTACTTC. It specifies CASSTRDRADYEQYF. The gene calls are TRBV19 and TRBJ2-7; TRBD1 agrees at 9 bases. Trimming removed 4 bases from V and 3 bases from J; junction bases left unmatched: 7. Per the germline V gene, CDR1 is LNHDA and CDR2 is SQIVND (reference sequence). This CDR3 has 15 residues.

This clonotype was seen repeatedly, ten times or more. V usage is TRBV28 and J usage is TRBJ2-5, with 7 bases lining up with TRBD2. CDR1 is MDHEN, CDR2 SYDVKM, per germline. J was trimmed by 2 bases and V by 3 bases; bases with no gene match: 9. This CDR3 region has 16 residues. In nucleotides, the CDR3 is TGTGCCAGCAGTTTGGGCGGGGGAGGGGTACAAGAGACCCAGTACTTC. Translated: CASSLGGGGVQETQYF.

This clonotype was seen repeatedly, ten times or more. The chain links TRBV19 to TRBJ1-5; D might be TRBD1 (6 bases). The CDR3 spans 15 residues. From germline, CDR1 is LNHDA and CDR2 SQIVND (reference sequence). Trimming removed 6 bases at V and 3 bases at J, with 15 bases between. The CDR3 DNA follows: TGTGCCAGTAGGGATGGGGGGCGCTTCAATCAGCCCCAGCATTTT. This translates into CASRDGGRFNQPQHF. The whole variable domain, remainder taken from reference TRBV19 and TRBJ1-5, is DGGITQSPKYLFRKEGQNVTLSCEQNLNHDAMYWYRQDPGQGLRLIYYSQIVNDFQKGDIAEGYSVSREKKESFPLTVTSAQKNPTAFYLCASRDGGRFNQPQHFGDGTRLSIL.

About this clonotype: This may come from a read error, since a much larger clone is one base off. The conserved closing phenylalanine or tryptophan is absent in this CDR3, likely reflecting a read error. V and J are TRBV30 and TRBJ1-1; D not resolved. CDR3 length: 11 residues. The germline gives CDR1 GTSNPN, CDR2 SVGIG (reference sequence). Trimming removed 5 bases from V and 3 bases from J, with 7 bases in between. The CDR3 sequence: CAWGRDTEAFL. The CDR3 nucleotides read TGTGCCTGGGGGAGGGACACTGAAGCTTTCCTT.

The V call is TRBV5-1, the J call TRBJ2-7; D gene uncertain. The CDR3 consists of 15 residues. Germline lookup yields CDR1 SGHRS and CDR2 YFSETQ. Trimming removed 3 bases at V and 5 bases at J, with 18 bases between. The DNA for the CDR3 is TGCGCCAGCAGCTGCGAACCATGGGCTGAGCACGAGCAGTACTTC. Encoded protein: CASSCEPWAEHEQYF.

This clonotype was observed many times. The V gene is TRBV12-3 or TRBV12-4, the J gene TRBJ1-5; 7 bases line up with TRBD1. V dropped 6 bases and J dropped 0; count of bases not matched to a gene: 5. The CDR3 length is 15 residues. The CDR3 protein is CASRGGTASNQPQHF. The CDR3 DNA reads TGTGCCAGCAGGGGGGGGACAGCTAGCAATCAGCCCCAGCATTTT.

This chain uses TRBV9 with TRBJ2-4; TRBD1 matches 9 bases. Looked up from germline, CDR1 is SGDLS and CDR2 is YYNGEE. Trimming cost V 4 bases and J 6 bases; bases outside gene matches: 5. CDR3 length: 14 residues. CDR3 coding DNA: TGTGCCAGCAGCCCCGGGACAGGGACAAACATTCAGTACTTC. It encodes CASSPGTGTNIQYF.

This sequence joins TRBV28 and TRBJ2-5; no firm D call. The CDR3 has 12 residues. V gave up 8 bases and J gave up 6 bases, with 13 bases separating them. Germline V gives CDR1 MDHEN, CDR2 SYDVKM. The CDR3 nucleotides are TGTGCCAGCGAAAGTACCACGAAGACCCAGTACTTC. This translates into CASESTTKTQYF. The full variable domain, its missing parts supplied by reference TRBV28 and TRBJ2-5, is DVKVTQSSRYLVKRTGEKVFLECVQDMDHENMFWYRQDPGLGLRLIYFSYDVKMKEKGDIPEGYSVSREKKERFSLILESASTNQTSMYLCASESTTKTQYFGPGTRLLVL.

This clonotype was seen many times. The chain uses TRBV10-3 and TRBJ2-2; TRBD1 matches at 11 bases. Losses at the gene ends were 7 bases for V and 5 bases for J; bases not matched to a gene: 3. The CDR3 extends over 14 amino acids. The germline V gene has CDR1 ENHRY and CDR2 SYGVKD. For the CDR3, the DNA is TGTGCCATCAAAGGGACAGGGGGTACCGGGGAGCTGTTTTTT. Encoded protein: CAIKGTGGTGELFF.

This clonotype was detected ten times or more. This chain links TRBV28 with TRBJ1-5, with D perhaps matching TRBD1 (5 bases). Germline CDR1 is MDHEN and CDR2 is SYDVKM. The V gene lost 5 bases and the J gene lost 2 bases, with 13 bases spanning the gap. The CDR3 is 15 residues long. The CDR3 nucleotides read TGTGCCAGCAGTAGAGGGGCGGAGGGCAATCAGCCCCAGCATTTT. Translated: CASSRGAEGNQPQHF.

This clonotype was seen a handful of times. The chain carries TRBV7-8 and TRBJ2-5, with a weak D call TRBD2 (7 bases). Trimming cost V 8 bases and J 5 bases, with 18 bases left between them. Germline V lookup: CDR1 SGHVS, CDR2 FQNEAQ. The CDR3 length is 14 residues. DNA for the CDR3: TGTGCCAGCGGCCGGGGGGCTTATGTGGAGACCCAGTACTTC. Translation gives CASGRGAYVETQYF. The entire variable domain, with the rest obtained from reference TRBV7-8 and TRBJ2-5, is as follows: GAGVSQSPRYKVAKRGQDVALRCDPISGHVSLFWYQQALGQGPEFLTYFQNEAQLDKSGLPSDRFFAERPEGSVSTLKIQRTQQEDSAVYLCASGRGAYVETQYFGPGTRLLVL.

This clonotype turned up a few times. With a much larger clone just one base away, this may be a read error. V and J are TRBV10-2 and TRBJ2-5; no clear D gene. This CDR3 is 13 amino acids long. CDR1 is WSHSY, CDR2 SAAADI, per germline. The DNA of the CDR3 is TGCGCCGGCAGTGAGTTGCTTCGCGAGACCCAGTACTTC. Its protein is CAGSELLRETQYF.

This clonotype has more than one count but fewer than ten. This CDR3 reads CASSPDLANYGYTF. The DNA of the CDR3 is TGCGCCAGCAGCCCGGACCTGGCCAACTATGGCTACACCTTC. This sequence joins TRBV5-1 and TRBJ1-2, with D uncertain. V was cut by 4 bases and J by 2 bases, with 12 bases left in between. Germline lookup yields CDR1 SGHRS and CDR2 YFSETQ. This CDR3 spans 14 amino acids.

The chain couples TRBV20-1 to TRBJ2-5, with 8 bases lining up with TRBD2. In germline, CDR1 is DFQATT, CDR2 SNEGSKA (reference sequence). Losses at the gene ends were 1 base for V and 5 bases for J; bases not matched to a gene: 9. The CDR3 consists of 15 residues. The CDR3 spells CSARVISGGRETQYF. DNA for the CDR3: TGCAGTGCTAGAGTTATAAGCGGGGGTCGTGAGACCCAGTACTTC.

This clonotype has at least ten counts. The rearrangement uses TRBV7-9 and TRBJ1-3; D is unresolved. CDR3 size: 11 residues. From germline, CDR1 is SEHNR and CDR2 FQNEAQ (reference sequence). Trimming removed 10 bases from V and 4 bases from J, with 8 bases in between. DNA for the CDR3: TGTGCCATCCTGTCGGGAAACACCATATATTTT. Encoded protein: CAILSGNTIYF.

This clonotype was detected many times. The chain joins TRBV24-1 to TRBJ2-4, with 7 bases that match TRBD1. Germline CDR1 KGHDR, CDR2 SFDVKD. V gave up 10 bases and J gave up 4 bases; unmatched junction bases: 12. This CDR3 is built from 15 residues. The CDR3 is CATDPNRDSKNIQYF. CDR3 bases: TGTGCCACGGACCCGAACAGGGACAGTAAAAACATTCAGTACTTC.

The chain carries TRBV10-3 and TRBJ1-2, with D possibly matching TRBD1 (5 bases). Germline V gene lookup returns CDR1 ENHRY and CDR2 SYGVKD. This CDR3 comprises 14 residues. The V end was cut by 0 bases, the J end by 3 bases, with 8 bases between. CDR3 nucleotide sequence: TGTGCCATCAGTGAGTCCAAAGGGGACTATGGCTACACCTTC. It translates to CAISESKGDYGYTF.